These 6 T cell receptor beta chains were all obtained from the same sample, sequenced in a study of somatic mutations in cytotoxic T cells in rheumatoid arthritis. Sequencing used immunoSEQ multiplex PCR; TCRdb keeps in-frame clones, though not all of them. The data hold 15,000 to 20,000 clones, with around 80% observed a single time. The sample consisted of CD8+ T cells sorted from blood. Receptor source: an adult with rheumatoid arthritis.

The rearrangement joins TRBV30 to TRBJ2-1, with D possibly TRBD2 on 7 matching bases. CDR1 and CDR2 from the germline V gene are GTSNPN and SVGIG (reference sequence). This CDR3 comprises 13 residues. The CDR3 region has the DNA TGTGGGCTGCGGGGGCCTCGGTTCAATGAGCAGTTCTTC. Its protein is CGLRGPRFNEQFF.

This chain connects TRBV6-5 to TRBJ2-7, with D tentatively TRBD1 (6 bases). Germline V gene data show CDR1 as MNHEY and CDR2 as SVGAGI. Trimming removed 4 bases at V and 4 bases at J, with 20 bases between. This CDR3 comprises 16 residues. CDR3 nucleotide sequence: TGTGCCAGCAGTTCACCCCTGGGGGCGGACCGTTACGAGCAGTACTTC. This gives the protein CASSSPLGADRYEQYF.

The chain recombines TRBV27 with TRBJ1-2; the match to TRBD1 covers 7 bases. After removal of 5 bases from V and 8 bases from J, the junction contained 11 bases not matched to a gene. Germline assignment: CDR1 MNHEY and CDR2 SMNVEV (reference sequence). This CDR3 has 14 residues. The CDR3 DNA sequence: TGTGCCAGCAGTCACAGGGGATTCTATGAGGGCTACACCTTC. Its protein product is CASSHRGFYEGYTF.

The chain is built from TRBV19 and TRBJ1-2; D not resolved. The CDR3 is 12 residues long. V shed 1 base and J shed 7 bases, with 7 bases lying between them. The germline CDR1 and CDR2 sequences are LNHDA and SQIVND (reference sequence). Written as DNA, the CDR3 is TGTGCCAGTAGTATAGGATCCTCTGGCTACACCTTC. It specifies CASSIGSSGYTF.

The chain employs TRBV9 and TRBJ2-1, with TRBD2 as a possible D gene (7 bases). The CDR3 runs 15 residues. CDR1 is SGDLS, CDR2 YYNGEE, per germline. V lost 0 bases and J 2 bases, leaving 9 bases between the germline ends. Written as DNA, the CDR3 is TGTGCCAGCAGCGTAGGAGGGGGGGCCTACAATGAGCAGTTCTTC. Encoded protein: CASSVGGGAYNEQFF.

The V call is TRBV11-2, the J call TRBJ2-7; D is ambiguous. CDR3 length: 11 residues. The germline CDR1 and CDR2 sequences are SGHAT and FQNNGV. Trimming cost V 1 base and J 2 bases, with 0 bases left between them. The CDR3 DNA is TGTGCCAGCAGCTTAGCCTACGAGCAGTACTTC. Translation gives CASSLAYEQYF.